The source of this T cell receptor (beta chain) is a study of blood T cell repertoires in COVID-19. As originally analysed: It was from reference gene primer amplification that nucleated cell counts were estimated. Data came from immunoSEQ multiplex PCR; TCRdb stores just in-frame clones and leaves some out. V and J calls and clone size are given by that table; D and trimming were obtained from the DNA. The sample consists of approximately 210,000 clones, about 85% of them appearing once. Trimming shortened V by 0 bases and J by 3 bases, and 10 bases separated the two germline ends. This CDR3 spans 15 amino acids. Germline CDR1 is SGHNT and CDR2 is YYREEE (reference sequence).

The specimen was peripheral blood. The V and J genes are TRBV5-4 and TRBJ2-1, with a tentative D call TRBD1 (6 bases). The origin of this receptor is an elderly woman with COVID-19, enrolled during active disease. In nucleotides, the CDR3 is TGTGCCAGCAGCTTGGACAGGGCAGGCTACAATGAGCAGTTCTTC. Translated: CASSLDRAGYNEQFF.